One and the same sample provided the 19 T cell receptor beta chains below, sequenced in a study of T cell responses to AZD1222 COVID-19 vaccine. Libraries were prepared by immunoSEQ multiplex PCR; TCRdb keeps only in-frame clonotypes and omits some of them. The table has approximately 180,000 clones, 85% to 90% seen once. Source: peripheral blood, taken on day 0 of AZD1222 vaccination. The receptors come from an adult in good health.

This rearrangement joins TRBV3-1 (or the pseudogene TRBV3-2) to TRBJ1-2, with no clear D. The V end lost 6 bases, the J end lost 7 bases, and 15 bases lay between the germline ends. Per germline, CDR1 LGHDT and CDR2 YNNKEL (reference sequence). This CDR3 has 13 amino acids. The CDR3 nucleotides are TGTGCCAGCAGTCGCGACGGCGCTCCTGGCTACACCTTC. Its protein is CASSRDGAPGYTF.

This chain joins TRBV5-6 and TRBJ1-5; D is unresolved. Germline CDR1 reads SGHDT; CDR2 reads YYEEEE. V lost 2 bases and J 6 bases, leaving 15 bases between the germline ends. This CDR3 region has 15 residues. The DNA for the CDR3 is TGTGCCAGCAGCTTTTCGCCCTCAGGTGGTCAGCCCCAGCATTTT. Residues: CASSFSPSGGQPQHF. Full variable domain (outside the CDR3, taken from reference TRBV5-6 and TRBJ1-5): DAGVTQSPTHLIKTRGQQVTLRCSPKSGHDTVSWYQQALGQGPQFIFQYYEEEERQRGNFPDRFSGHQFPNYSSELNVNALLLGDSALYLCASSFSPSGGQPQHFGDGTRLSIL.

This CDR3 is CASNERGQVGGYTF. The CDR3 coding sequence is TGTGCCAGCAACGAAAGGGGACAGGTCGGAGGCTACACCTTC. V gene TRBV3-1 (or the pseudogene TRBV3-2) combines with J gene TRBJ1-2, with TRBD1 matching over 8 bases. Germline V gives CDR1 LGHDT, CDR2 YNNKEL (reference sequence). Trimming removed 7 bases from V and 8 bases from J; junction bases left unmatched: 12. The CDR3 runs 14 residues.

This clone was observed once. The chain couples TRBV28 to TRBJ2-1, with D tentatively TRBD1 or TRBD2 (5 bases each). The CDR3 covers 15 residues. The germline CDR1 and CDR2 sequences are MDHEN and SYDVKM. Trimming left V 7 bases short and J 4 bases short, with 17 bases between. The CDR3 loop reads CASTQSRDGYNEQFF. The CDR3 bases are TGTGCCAGCACCCAGTCCCGGGACGGGTACAATGAGCAGTTCTTC.

CDR3 in amino acids: CASSQDWGARTEAFF. CDR3 coding DNA: TGTGCCAGCAGCCAAGACTGGGGGGCTCGAACTGAAGCTTTCTTT. The rearrangement links TRBV3-1 (or the pseudogene TRBV3-2) to TRBJ1-1, with a tentative D call TRBD1 (6 bases). Germline-derived CDR1 and CDR2 are LGHDT and YNNKEL (reference sequence). This CDR3 is built from 15 residues. V was pared by 0 bases and J by 5 bases, with 13 bases between.

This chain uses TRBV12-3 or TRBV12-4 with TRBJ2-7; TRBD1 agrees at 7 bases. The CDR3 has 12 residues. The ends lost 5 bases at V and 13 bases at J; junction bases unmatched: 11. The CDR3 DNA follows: TGTGCCAGCAGTCCTGGGACAGACACGACCTACTTC. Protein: CASSPGTDTTYF.

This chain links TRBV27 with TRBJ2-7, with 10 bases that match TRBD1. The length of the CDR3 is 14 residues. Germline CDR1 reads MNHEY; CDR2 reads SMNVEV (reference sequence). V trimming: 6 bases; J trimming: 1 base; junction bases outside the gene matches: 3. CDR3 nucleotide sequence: TGTGCCAGCAGAGGACAGGGGGAGTCCTACGAGCAGTACGTC. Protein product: CASRGQGESYEQYV.

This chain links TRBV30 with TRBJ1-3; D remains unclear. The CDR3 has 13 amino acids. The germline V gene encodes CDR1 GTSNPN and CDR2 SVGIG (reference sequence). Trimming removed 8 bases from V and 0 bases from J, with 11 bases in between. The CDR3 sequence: CARRLSSGNTIYF. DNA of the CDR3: TGTGCCCGCCGGCTGAGCTCTGGAAACACCATATATTTT.

CDR3 sequence: CASSLDGYGYTF. In DNA, the CDR3 is TGTGCCAGCAGTCTCGACGGTTATGGCTACACCTTC. The rearrangement uses TRBV2 and TRBJ1-2, with unresolved D. V lost 5 bases and J 5 bases, leaving 9 bases between the germline ends. The CDR3 loop spans 12 amino acids. Germline V gene data show CDR1 as SNHLY and CDR2 as FYNNEI. Together with reference TRBV2 and TRBJ1-2, the CDR3 gives the full variable domain: EPEVTQTPSHQVTQMGQEVILRCVPISNHLYFYWYRQILGQKVEFLVSFYNNEISEKSEIFDDQFSVERPDGSNFTLKIRSTKLEDSAMYFCASSLDGYGYTFGSGTRLTVV.

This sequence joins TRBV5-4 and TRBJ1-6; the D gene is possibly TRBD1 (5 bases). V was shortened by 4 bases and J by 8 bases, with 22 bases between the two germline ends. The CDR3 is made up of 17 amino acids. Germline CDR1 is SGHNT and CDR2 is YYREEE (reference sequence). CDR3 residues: CASSILDQGGLDSPLHF. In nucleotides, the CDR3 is TGTGCCAGCAGCATTCTTGACCAGGGTGGGTTAGATTCACCCCTCCACTTT.

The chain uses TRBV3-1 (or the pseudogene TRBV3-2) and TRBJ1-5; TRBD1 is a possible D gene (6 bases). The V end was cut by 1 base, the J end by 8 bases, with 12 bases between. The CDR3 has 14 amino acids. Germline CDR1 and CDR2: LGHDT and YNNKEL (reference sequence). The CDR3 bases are TGTGCCAGCAGCCAAGGACAGGAGGGAAAGCCCCAGCATTTT. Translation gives CASSQGQEGKPQHF.

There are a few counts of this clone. The CDR3: CASSLQDRVVGELFF. The CDR3 DNA is TGTGCCAGCAGTCTCCAGGACAGGGTGGTCGGGGAGCTGTTTTTT. J is TRBJ2-2 and V is TRBV6-5; TRBD1 matches at 8 bases. CDR1 is MNHEY and CDR2 is SVGAGI in the germline V gene. V dropped 5 bases and J dropped 7; count of bases not matched to a gene: 9. CDR3 length: 15 residues.

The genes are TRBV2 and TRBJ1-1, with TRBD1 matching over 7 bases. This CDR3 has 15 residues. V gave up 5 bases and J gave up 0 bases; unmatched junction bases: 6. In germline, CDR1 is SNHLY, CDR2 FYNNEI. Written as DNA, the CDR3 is TGTGCCAGCAGTCCGACCGGACAGGTGAACACTGAAGCTTTCTTT. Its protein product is CASSPTGQVNTEAFF.

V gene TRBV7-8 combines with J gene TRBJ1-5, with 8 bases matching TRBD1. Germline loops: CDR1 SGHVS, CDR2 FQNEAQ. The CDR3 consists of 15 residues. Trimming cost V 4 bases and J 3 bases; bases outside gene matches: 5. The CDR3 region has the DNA TGTGCCAGCAGCTCCGGACAGGGCTCCAATCAGCCCCAGCATTTT. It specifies CASSSGQGSNQPQHF.

CDR3 loop: CAWSVTPSEQFF. DNA for the CDR3: TGTGCCTGGAGTGTAACCCCTAGTGAGCAGTTCTTC. The gene calls are TRBV30 and TRBJ2-1, with D unresolved. The CDR3 contains 12 residues. Germline CDR1 and CDR2: GTSNPN and SVGIG (reference sequence). Trimming took 0 bases from V and 9 from J, leaving 9 bases between them. The complete variable domain, with remaining parts taken from reference TRBV30 and TRBJ2-1, reads SQTIHQWPATLVQPVGSPLSLECTVEGTSNPNLYWYRQAAGRGLQLLFYSVGIGQISSEVPQNLSASRPQDRQFILSSKKLLLSDSGFYLCAWSVTPSEQFFGPGTRLTVL.

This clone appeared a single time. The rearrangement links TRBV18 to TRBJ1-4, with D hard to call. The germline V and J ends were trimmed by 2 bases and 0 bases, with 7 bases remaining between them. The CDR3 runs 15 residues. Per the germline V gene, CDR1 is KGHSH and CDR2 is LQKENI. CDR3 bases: TGTGCCAGCTCACCAGGGGTTGCAACTAATGAAAAACTGTTTTTT. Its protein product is CASSPGVATNEKLFF.

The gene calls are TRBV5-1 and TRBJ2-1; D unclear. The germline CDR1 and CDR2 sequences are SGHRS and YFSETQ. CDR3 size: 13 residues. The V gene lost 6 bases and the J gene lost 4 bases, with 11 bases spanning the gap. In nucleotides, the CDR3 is TGCGCCAGCAACCTGGACGGATACAATGAGCAGTTCTTC. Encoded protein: CASNLDGYNEQFF.

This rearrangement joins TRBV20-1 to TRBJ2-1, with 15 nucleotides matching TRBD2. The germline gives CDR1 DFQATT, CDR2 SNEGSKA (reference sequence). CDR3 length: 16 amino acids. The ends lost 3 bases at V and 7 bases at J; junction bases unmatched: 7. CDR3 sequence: CSASQGGTSGRNEQFF. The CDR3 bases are TGCAGTGCTAGTCAGGGTGGGACTAGCGGGAGGAATGAGCAGTTCTTC.

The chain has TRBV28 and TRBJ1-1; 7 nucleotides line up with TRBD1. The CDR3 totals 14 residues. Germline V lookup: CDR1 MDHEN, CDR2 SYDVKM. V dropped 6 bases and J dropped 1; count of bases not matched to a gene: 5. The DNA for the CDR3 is TGTGCCAGCAGCACCCGGACAGGGAACACTGAAGCTTTCTTT. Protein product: CASSTRTGNTEAFF.